The present entry profiles one TCR beta chain with its context. The data were obtained in a study of blood T cell repertoires in COVID-19. Study overall: Spain, Italy and the United States supplied samples that represented acute and convalescent COVID-19.

There are 16 residues in the CDR3. The trim removed 7 bases at V and 0 bases at J, leaving 7 bases unmatched. From germline, CDR1 is LNHDA and CDR2 SQIVND (reference sequence). The repertoire was sequenced with immunoSEQ multiplex PCR; TCRdb's copy has only in-frame clones and lacks some. The data show about 69,000 clones, 79% seen once. The source material was peripheral blood. V usage is TRBV19 and J usage is TRBJ1-5; 9 bases are a match to TRBD1. This sequence originates from a human donor in a cohort sampled during active COVID-19. The CDR3 reads CASMRKGQGSNQPQHF. The CDR3 bases are TGTGCCAGTATGCGAAAGGGACAGGGTAGCAATCAGCCCCAGCATTTT. Combining the CDR3 with reference TRBV19 and TRBJ1-5 gives the whole variable domain DGGITQSPKYLFRKEGQNVTLSCEQNLNHDAMYWYRQDPGQGLRLIYYSQIVNDFQKGDIAEGYSVSREKKESFPLTVTSAQKNPTAFYLCASMRKGQGSNQPQHFGDGTRLSIL.